This TCR beta chain was sequenced in a study of blood T cell repertoires in COVID-19. For the study at large: The cDNA or gDNA used as material had been derived from T cells, B-cell-depleted T cells, or PBMCs.

Trimming removed 3 bases at V and 5 bases at J, with 22 bases between. The CDR3 sequence is 17 residues long. Germline V gene sequence: CDR1 KGHSH, CDR2 LQKENI. Authors' data handling: For nucleated cells, counts were estimated from reference gene primer amplification. Sequencing used immunoSEQ multiplex PCR; TCRdb keeps in-frame clones, though not all of them. The V and J calls and clone size come from that table; D and trimming were worked out from the DNA. The data hold some 220,000 clones, with about 81% observed a single time. This chain uses TRBV18 with TRBJ2-5, with TRBD1 as a possible D gene (6 bases). The clonotype comes from a woman between 65 and 79 years old with COVID-19, enrolled during active disease. Input material: peripheral blood. This CDR3 reads CASSPRQGRRSGETQYF. The DNA for the CDR3 is TGTGCCAGCTCACCGCGGCAGGGGCGGAGGTCCGGGGAGACCCAGTACTTC.